The 8 T cell receptor beta chains below come from one sample, sequenced in a study of metastatic and nonmetastatic thyroid tumors. No patient received treatment before thyroid surgery. Through MiXCR, TCRdb re-clonotyped the PCR reads. The data show 15,000 to 20,000 clones, more than 20% seen once. Sample: adjacent normal tissue. The receptor set was obtained from a female donor with papillary thyroid cancer or a benign thyroid nodule (not recorded which). Some clones in this sample may be carry-over from other donors' samples.

This clone was counted between two and nine times. The chain carries TRBV6-2 or TRBV6-3 and TRBJ2-1; D remains ambiguous. Germline V gene lookup returns CDR1 MNHEY and CDR2 SVGEGT. This CDR3 has 12 residues. V was shortened by 0 bases and J by 9 bases, with 6 bases between the two germline ends. CDR3 amino acids: CASSYSTPEQFF. The CDR3 bases are TGTGCCAGCAGTTACTCCACTCCTGAGCAGTTCTTC.

This clone counts as large. The chain joins TRBV2 to TRBJ2-7, with D hard to call. Trimming took off 6 bases at V and 3 bases at J, with 9 bases between the two ends. Per the germline V gene, CDR1 is SNHLY and CDR2 is FYNNEI. CDR3 size: 12 residues. The CDR3 spells CASSPQVYEQYF. Written as DNA, the CDR3 is TGTGCCAGCAGCCCTCAAGTCTACGAGCAGTACTTC.

CDR3 protein: CSAKQPGGKGDTGELFF. Here the CDR3 DNA reads TGCAGTGCTAAACAACCGGGAGGGAAAGGGGACACCGGGGAGCTGTTTTTT. The V call is TRBV20-1, the J call TRBJ2-2; 8 positions match TRBD2. J gave up 3 bases and V 4 bases, and 13 bases lay outside the gene matches. The CDR3 length is 17 residues. Germline V gene lookup returns CDR1 DFQATT and CDR2 SNEGSKA (reference sequence).

The chain is built from TRBV29-1 and TRBJ1-2; D ambiguous. V lost 3 bases and J lost 2, with 4 bases in between. Looked up from germline, CDR1 is SQVTM and CDR2 is ANQGSEA. CDR3 length equals 11 residues. The CDR3 DNA reads as TGCAGCGTTGACAAAAACTATGGCTACACCTTC. This encodes CSVDKNYGYTF.

The CDR3 sequence is CASSSQTDTQYF. CDR3 sequence (DNA): TGTGCCAGCAGCTCCCAAACAGATACGCAGTATTTT. V usage is TRBV11-2 and J usage is TRBJ2-3; no reliable D call. V was pared by 4 bases and J by 3 bases, with 5 bases between. The CDR3 contains 12 residues. The germline CDR1 and CDR2 sequences are SGHAT and FQNNGV. The whole variable domain, filled in from reference TRBV11-2 and TRBJ2-3, reads EAGVAQSPRYKIIEKRQSVAFWCNPISGHATLYWYQQILGQGPKLLIQFQNNGVVDDSQLPKDRFSAERLKGVDSTLKIQPAKLEDSAVYLCASSSQTDTQYFGPGTRLTVL.

This clone was detected a few times. The chain recombines TRBV11-2 with TRBJ1-2; D might be TRBD1 (5 bases). The CDR3 contains 16 residues. Germline V gene sequence: CDR1 SGHAT, CDR2 FQNNGV. V was shortened by 5 bases and J by 4 bases, with 20 bases between the two germline ends. CDR3 sequence: CASSTYTGGDSYGYTF. DNA for the CDR3: TGTGCCAGCAGCACGTATACAGGAGGGGATAGCTATGGCTACACCTTC.

There are a few counts of this clone. This chain connects TRBV10-3 to TRBJ1-1; no firm D call. Germline loops: CDR1 ENHRY, CDR2 SYGVKD. Trimming left V 2 bases short and J 1 base short, with 5 bases between. CDR3 length: 13 amino acids. In DNA, the CDR3 is TGTGCCATCAGTGAGGGGAAGAACACTGAAGCTTTCTTT. Its translation is CAISEGKNTEAFF.

This rearrangement joins TRBV5-5 to TRBJ2-7; TRBD1 agrees at 9 bases. Germline V lookup: CDR1 SGHKS, CDR2 YYEKEE (reference sequence). V shed 2 bases, J shed 6 bases, and the junction held 6 bases outside the gene matches. The CDR3 has 14 amino acids. As DNA, the CDR3 is TGTGCCAGCAGCTTTGAGGGACAGGGCCTCGAGCAGTACTTC. This gives the protein CASSFEGQGLEQYF.